In its sample, the clone carrying this TCR beta chain was seen once. Residents of about two dozen US areas, aged about 18 to 89 years, made up the participants. This sample stems from a study of blood T cell repertoires in COVID-19. Study overall: Samples taken during acute and convalescent COVID-19 were collected in the United States, Italy and Spain.

The V gene's germline CDR1 is SGHVS and CDR2 FQNEAQ. There are 19 residues in the CDR3. Unmatched junction bases numbered 15, after V lost 5 bases and J lost 7 bases. The protocol was immunoSEQ multiplex PCR, while the TCRdb copy is restricted to in-frame clones and leaves out a portion. The sample records around 58,000 clones, roughly 80% being singletons. The sequenced sample was PBMCs or T cells enriched from blood (not recorded which). The TCR was taken from a woman aged 40 to 55 with acute COVID-19. J is TRBJ2-3 and V is TRBV7-8; 16 bases are a match to TRBD2. The CDR3 reads CASSETGTGTSGRAHTQYF. The DNA of the CDR3 is TGTGCCAGCAGCGAAACCGGAACCGGGACTAGCGGGAGGGCCCATACGCAGTATTTT.